Sequencing of this T cell receptor (beta chain) was carried out in a study of cytomegalovirus exposure and HLA in healthy donors. This clone was counted only a few times. As yet, its antigen is unknown. The PCR made use of 60 Vbeta and 13 Jbeta primers. TCRdb's copy holds only in-frame clones and misses some; the assay was immunoSEQ multiplex PCR. The sample carries about 110,000 clones, more than 65% recorded once. Germline V gives CDR1 GTSNPN, CDR2 SVGIG (reference sequence). The CDR3 runs to 12 residues. Between the trimmed V and J ends, which lost 3 bases and 8 bases, there was a span of 10 bases. Study findings and constraints: Later genetic work tied a missense DCLRE1C variant to beta-chain V and J trimming. Sequencing depth across donors, presence/absence analyses assumed, was roughly uniform. Relative to the roughly 690-donor mean, N-insertions were reportedly fewer in an Asian-associated ancestry cluster in a later analysis.

This chain links TRBV30 with TRBJ1-4; D remains ambiguous. Sequencing input: PBMCs. The TCR sequence derives from a boy aged 5-17 years in good health and CMV-seronegative. The CDR3, as DNA: TGTGCCTGGAGCCCACGCGGGGAAAAACTGTTTTTT. Protein product: CAWSPRGEKLFF.